These 18 T cell receptor beta chains originate from one sample sequenced in a study of CD8 T cells in ankylosing spondylitis. TCRdb analysed the 5' RACE reads with MiXCR anew, one entry per CDR3 protein. The sample carries 220,000 or so distinct CDR3 sequences, about 10% recorded once. Sequencing used blood, either unsorted or a sorted T cell fraction (not recorded which). All receptors derive from a male donor with ankylosing spondylitis or in good health (not recorded which).

About this clonotype: A read error may explain this, as a much larger clone is one base away. Because the CDR3 is missing its conserved closing phenylalanine or tryptophan, this is likely a read error. The chain employs TRBV27 and TRBJ1-1; tentatively, D is TRBD1 (5 bases). CDR1 MNHEY and CDR2 SMNVEV come from the germline V gene (reference sequence). The V and J ends lost 5 bases and 11 bases respectively, with 18 bases between them. The CDR3 is made up of 13 amino acids. Written as DNA, the CDR3 is TGTGCCAGCAGTCCGACAGCTCTCACCGGGGCTTTCTCT. Translated: CASSPTALTGAFS.

In its sample, this clonotype was seen many times. The chain has TRBV29-1 and TRBJ1-2; TRBD1 is a possible D gene (5 bases). The CDR3 is 12 amino acids. The ends were cut back, 3 bases at V and 8 bases at J, with 13 bases in the middle. Germline V gives CDR1 SQVTM, CDR2 ANQGSEA. CDR3: CSVESLRVGYTF. The CDR3 nucleotides are TGCAGCGTTGAGAGCCTCAGGGTCGGCTACACCTTC.

The CDR3 DNA follows: TGTGCCAGCAGTCCGGGGACTAGCGAGACCCAGTACTTC. It translates to CASSPGTSETQYF. The chain has TRBV12-3 or TRBV12-4 and TRBJ2-5; TRBD2 matches 9 bases. V lost 5 bases and J lost 5; bases outside the gene matches: 3. The CDR3 totals 13 residues.

The CDR3 here is CASSVGQGGHETQYF. In nucleotides, the CDR3 is TGTGCCAGCAGCGTAGGTCAGGGAGGCCATGAGACCCAGTACTTC. The genes are TRBV9 and TRBJ2-5; tentatively, D is TRBD2 (6 bases). V was shortened by 0 bases and J by 5 bases, with 14 bases between the two germline ends. Germline CDR1 reads SGDLS; CDR2 reads YYNGEE. This CDR3 region has 15 residues.

This clonotype was found many times. J is TRBJ2-1 and V is TRBV5-1; the D gene is possibly TRBD2 (6 bases). This CDR3 spans 15 amino acids. Germline CDR1 and CDR2: SGHRS and YFSETQ. The ends were cut back, 7 bases at V and 1 base at J, with 15 bases in the middle. The CDR3: CASRRAGSSYNEQFF. CDR3 bases: TGCGCCAGCCGGCGGGCGGGGTCATCCTACAATGAGCAGTTCTTC.

This clonotype was picked up many times. This rearrangement joins TRBV3-1 to TRBJ2-7; D might be TRBD1 (6 bases). CDR3 size: 14 residues. Trimming removed 6 bases from V and 2 bases from J, with 14 bases in between. Germline V lookup: CDR1 LGHDT, CDR2 YNNKEL (reference sequence). The CDR3 nucleotides read TGTGCCAGCAGTAAGACAGGAACGACCTACGAGCAGTACTTC. This codes for CASSKTGTTYEQYF.

This clonotype came up many times. The V gene is TRBV12-3 or TRBV12-4, the J gene TRBJ2-1; 7 bases map to TRBD1. After removal of 6 bases from V and 7 bases from J, the junction contained 12 bases not matched to a gene. The CDR3 sequence is 15 residues long. This CDR3 reads CASRPTGVRANEQFF. The CDR3, as DNA: TGTGCCAGCAGACCAACAGGGGTCAGGGCGAATGAGCAGTTCTTC.

This clonotype was detected only a few times. The chain couples TRBV7-2 to TRBJ1-1; D is unclear. V was shortened by 2 bases and J by 0 bases, with 16 bases between the two germline ends. The germline V gene encodes CDR1 SGHTA and CDR2 FQGNSA. This CDR3 has 17 amino acids. CDR3 protein: CASSLNSLALMNTEAFF. The DNA of the CDR3 is TGTGCCAGCAGCTTAAATAGTTTAGCCCTCATGAACACTGAAGCTTTCTTT.

The rearrangement links TRBV7-3 to TRBJ2-2; TRBD2 might be the D (6 bases). This CDR3 has 16 amino acids. Per the germline V gene, CDR1 is SGHTA and CDR2 is FQGTGA. Between the trimmed V and J ends, which lost 5 bases and 4 bases, there was a span of 17 bases. The CDR3 protein is CASSPASLGGTGELFF. The CDR3 DNA sequence: TGTGCCAGCAGCCCCGCTAGCCTGGGGGGCACCGGGGAGCTGTTTTTT.

This clonotype was seen a handful of times. The chain recombines TRBV4-2 with TRBJ1-2; 7 positions match TRBD1. CDR1 is LGHNA, CDR2 YNFKEQ, per germline. The CDR3 has 17 amino acids. The ends lost 4 bases at V and 3 bases at J; junction bases unmatched: 14. The CDR3: CASSLQVRGQVDYGYTF. The CDR3, as DNA: TGTGCCAGCAGCCTCCAAGTTAGGGGGCAGGTGGACTATGGCTACACCTTC.

With regard to this clonotype: Possible read error: a much larger clone is one base away. The chain carries TRBV28 and TRBJ2-7; TRBD1 matches 8 bases. This CDR3 has 14 amino acids. Germline V CDR1 and CDR2: MDHEN, SYDVKM. This CDR3 is CASSPTGVNYDQYF. The DNA for the CDR3 is TGTGCCAGCAGTCCGACAGGGGTTAACTACGACCAGTACTTC.

V is TRBV19 and J is TRBJ2-3, with 9 bases aligning to TRBD2. The CDR3 spans 12 residues. V lost 11 bases and J lost 0; bases outside the gene matches: 0. CDR1 is LNHDA and CDR2 is SQIVND in the germline V gene (reference sequence). The CDR3 DNA reads as TGTGCCGCGGGGGGGAGCACAGATACGCAGTATTTT. This codes for CAAGGSTDTQYF. The full variable domain, in which reference TRBV19 and TRBJ2-3 provide the parts outside the CDR3, is DGGITQSPKYLFRKEGQNVTLSCEQNLNHDAMYWYRQDPGQGLRLIYYSQIVNDFQKGDIAEGYSVSREKKESFPLTVTSAQKNPTAFYLCAAGGSTDTQYFGPGTRLTVL.

This clonotype was counted at least ten times. The J gene is TRBJ1-1, the V gene TRBV12-3 or TRBV12-4, with 9 positions matching TRBD1. The CDR3 runs to 14 residues. Trimming at V came to 7 bases and at J to 5 bases, leaving 8 bases not matched to a gene. CDR3 coding DNA: TGTGCCAGCACCAGACAGGGGGTAAGGACTGAAGCTTTCTTT. Amino acids: CASTRQGVRTEAFF.

Remarks on this clonotype: Mismatch with germline at one junction end may stem from a read error. This chain uses TRBV19 with TRBJ2-2; D perhaps matches TRBD2 (5 bases). The CDR3 extends over 13 amino acids. Germline V lookup: CDR1 LNHDA, CDR2 SQIVND (reference sequence). CDR3: CTSSFGDTGELFF. In DNA, the CDR3 is TGTACCAGTAGTTTCGGGGACACCGGGGAGCTGTTTTTT.

The table lists this clonotype with many counts. V usage is TRBV5-4 and J usage is TRBJ2-4; D ambiguous. Germline lookup yields CDR1 SGHNT and CDR2 YYREEE (reference sequence). The CDR3 extends over 19 amino acids. Trimming took off 2 bases at V and 1 base at J, with 22 bases between the two ends. The CDR3 DNA is TGTGCCAGCAGCTTCGGGTGGGCTAATCGGGCGAGGGCCAAAAACATTCAGTACTTC. This gives the protein CASSFGWANRARAKNIQYF.

The chain combines TRBV7-2 with TRBJ1-2, with 7 bases lining up with TRBD1. The CDR3 covers 12 residues. Per germline, CDR1 SGHTA and CDR2 FQGNSA. With 8 bases clipped from V and 8 bases from J, the junction kept 8 bases outside the gene matches. In DNA form, the CDR3 reads TGTGCCAGCGGCATCACAGGGGCAGGCTACACCTTC. Protein sequence: CASGITGAGYTF.

This clonotype occurred many times. The chain carries TRBV20-1 and TRBJ1-4; D may be TRBD1 (5 bases). V was pared by 3 bases and J by 4 bases, with 9 bases between. Germline CDR1 is DFQATT and CDR2 is SNEGSKA (reference sequence). CDR3 length: 13 amino acids. Here the CDR3 DNA reads TGCAGTGCTAGGGGGCAGATTAATGAAAAACTGTTTTTT. Translation: CSARGQINEKLFF.

The chain carries TRBV7-2 and TRBJ2-2, with D maybe TRBD2 (6 bases). Germline CDR1 SGHTA, CDR2 FQGNSA. There are 17 residues in the CDR3. Trimming pared 1 base from V and 4 bases from J, leaving 16 bases between. CDR3 DNA sequence: TGTGCCAGCAGCTTAGGACGAGTGGGGCGGGGCACCGGGGAGCTGTTTTTT. The encoded protein is CASSLGRVGRGTGELFF.